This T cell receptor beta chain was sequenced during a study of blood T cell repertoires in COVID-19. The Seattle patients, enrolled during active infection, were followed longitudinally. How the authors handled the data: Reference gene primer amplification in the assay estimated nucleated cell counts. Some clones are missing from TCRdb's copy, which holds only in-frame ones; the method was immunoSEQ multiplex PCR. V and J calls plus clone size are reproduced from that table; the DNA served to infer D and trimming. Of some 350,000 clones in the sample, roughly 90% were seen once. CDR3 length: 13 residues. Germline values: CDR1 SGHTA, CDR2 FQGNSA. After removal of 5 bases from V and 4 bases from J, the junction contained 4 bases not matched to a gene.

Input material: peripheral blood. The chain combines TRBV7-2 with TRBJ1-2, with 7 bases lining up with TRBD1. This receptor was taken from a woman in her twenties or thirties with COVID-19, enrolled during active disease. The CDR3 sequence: CASSADRRYGYTF. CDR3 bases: TGTGCCAGCAGCGCGGACAGGCGCTATGGCTACACCTTC.